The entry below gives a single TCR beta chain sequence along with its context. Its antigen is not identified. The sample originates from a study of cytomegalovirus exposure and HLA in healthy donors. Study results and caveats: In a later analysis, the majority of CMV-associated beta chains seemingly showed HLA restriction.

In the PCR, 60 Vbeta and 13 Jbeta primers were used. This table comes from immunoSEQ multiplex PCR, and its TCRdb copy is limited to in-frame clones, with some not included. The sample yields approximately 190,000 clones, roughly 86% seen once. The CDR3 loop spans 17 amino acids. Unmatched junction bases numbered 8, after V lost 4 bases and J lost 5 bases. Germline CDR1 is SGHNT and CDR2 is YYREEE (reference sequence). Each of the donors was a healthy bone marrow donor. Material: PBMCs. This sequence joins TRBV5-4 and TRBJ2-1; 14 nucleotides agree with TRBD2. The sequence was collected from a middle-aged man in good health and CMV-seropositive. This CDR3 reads CASSPGLAGVGHNEQFF. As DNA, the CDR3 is TGTGCCAGCAGCCCGGGACTAGCGGGAGTGGGGCACAATGAGCAGTTCTTC.